The next 26 T cell receptor beta chains were all read from a single sample in a study of metastatic and nonmetastatic thyroid tumors. MiXCR was used by TCRdb to re-call the PCR reads. The top ten clones hold 27% of a sample with around 14,000 clones, more than 3% of them seen once. None of the patients had undergone any treatment ahead of thyroid surgery. Sequencing used tumor tissue. The source is a female donor with papillary thyroid cancer or a benign thyroid nodule (not recorded which). Some clones in this sample may be carry-over from other donors' samples.

This clone was seen a few times. The chain carries TRBV28 and TRBJ2-3, with D maybe TRBD2 (5 bases). V was trimmed by 5 bases and J by 0 bases, leaving 24 bases between them. From germline, CDR1 is MDHEN and CDR2 SYDVKM. The CDR3 consists of 19 residues. Here the CDR3 DNA reads TGTGCCAGCAGTCCCCCCTATTTGTCCAGCGGTTGGAGCACAGATACGCAGTATTTT. Translating gives CASSPPYLSSGWSTDTQYF.

This chain joins TRBV28 and TRBJ1-1, with a tentative D call TRBD1 (6 bases). V gave up 5 bases and J gave up 5 bases, with 12 bases separating them. The germline V gene has CDR1 MDHEN and CDR2 SYDVKM. There are 13 residues in the CDR3. The CDR3: CASSIGGGTEAFF. The CDR3 DNA reads as TGTGCCAGCAGTATAGGGGGTGGAACTGAAGCTTTCTTT.

The table lists this clone with many counts. A much larger clone lies one base from this, so it may be a read error. The CDR3 nucleotides read TGTGCCACACAGAGGCCCCCTTCCTACGAGCAGTACTTC. This codes for CATQRPPSYEQYF. J is TRBJ2-7 and V is TRBV10-3; the D is unclear. The V end lost 10 bases, the J end lost 1 base, and 14 bases lay between the germline ends. In germline, CDR1 is ENHRY, CDR2 SYGVKD. The CDR3 totals 13 residues.

The rearrangement uses TRBV7-9 and TRBJ1-5; D call uncertain. The CDR3 spans 16 residues. Trimming left V 5 bases short and J 2 bases short, with 16 bases between. Germline values: CDR1 SEHNR, CDR2 FQNEAQ (reference sequence). CDR3 region: CASSPSGLGGNQPQHF. CDR3 nucleotides: TGTGCCAGCAGCCCGAGCGGGCTTGGCGGCAATCAGCCCCAGCATTTT. Full variable domain (outside the CDR3, taken from reference TRBV7-9 and TRBJ1-5): DTGVSQNPRHKITKRGQNVTFRCDPISEHNRLYWYRQTLGQGPEFLTYFQNEAQLEKSRLLSDRFSAERPKGSFSTLEIQRTEQGDSAMYLCASSPSGLGGNQPQHFGDGTRLSIL.

This clone appeared a few times. The CDR3 DNA sequence: TGCGCCAGCAGCTTGGCCGGGACAGGGGTTGGCTCCTACAATGAGCAGTTCTTC. It yields the protein CASSLAGTGVGSYNEQFF. The chain combines TRBV5-1 with TRBJ2-1; 10 nucleotides line up with TRBD1. CDR1 and CDR2 (germline): SGHRS, YFSETQ. Trimming took 0 bases from V and 0 from J; bases not matched to a gene: 6. This CDR3 spans 18 amino acids.

This rearrangement joins TRBV6-4 to TRBJ1-2; no clear D gene. CDR3 length: 13 amino acids. Trimming pared 4 bases from V and 8 bases from J, leaving 14 bases between. The germline V gene encodes CDR1 MRHNA and CDR2 SNTAGT. CDR3 region: CASSAQHLGGYTF. In DNA, the CDR3 is TGTGCCAGCAGTGCCCAGCACTTAGGCGGCTACACCTTC.

The chain is built from TRBV6-2 or TRBV6-3 and TRBJ2-2; 7 positions match TRBD1. V lost 8 bases to trimming and J lost 3 bases; unmatched junction nucleotides: 3. The CDR3 is made up of 13 amino acids. Germline values: CDR1 MNHEY, CDR2 SVGEGT. The CDR3 loop is CASGDSDTGELFF. As DNA, the CDR3 is TGTGCCAGCGGGGACAGCGACACCGGGGAGCTGTTTTTT.

The sample holds a few counts of this clone. This sequence joins TRBV27 and TRBJ2-3; D is unclear. This CDR3 region has 15 residues. V lost 0 bases to trimming and J lost 2 bases, with 9 bases between them. CDR1 MNHEY and CDR2 SMNVEV come from the germline V gene (reference sequence). The CDR3 spells CASSLSVGFTDTQYF. CDR3 coding DNA: TGTGCCAGCAGTTTATCAGTTGGGTTCACAGATACGCAGTATTTT.

As to this clone: This clone may be a read error of a much larger clone one base away. The rearrangement uses TRBV12-3 or TRBV12-4 and TRBJ1-6; no clear D gene. Trimming stripped 7 bases from V and 9 bases from J, with 13 bases between. This CDR3 is built from 13 residues. The CDR3 DNA reads as TGTGCCAGCAAAGTGTGGTGGGGTTCACCCCTCCACTTT. This encodes CASKVWWGSPLHF.

The chain is built from TRBV11-2 and TRBJ2-2, with D unclear. The ends were cut back, 1 base at V and 2 bases at J, with 5 bases in the middle. This CDR3 is 14 amino acids long. Germline V lookup: CDR1 SGHAT, CDR2 FQNNGV. The CDR3 DNA sequence: TGTGCCAGCAGCTTAGGACCAAACACCGGGGAGCTGTTTTTT. Translated, it gives CASSLGPNTGELFF.

This clone was recorded at least ten times. The V and J genes are TRBV28 and TRBJ2-7; the match to TRBD1 covers 8 bases. CDR3 length: 19 amino acids. The V and J ends lost 2 bases and 3 bases, in that order; junction bases with no gene match: 18. Germline V gene sequence: CDR1 MDHEN, CDR2 SYDVKM. The CDR3 DNA sequence: TGTGCCAGCAGTTTAATACTCAGGGGGACAGGCATCCTCAACTACGAGCAGTACTTC. It codes for CASSLILRGTGILNYEQYF.

This clone was picked up a small number of times. J is TRBJ2-4 and V is TRBV28, with TRBD2 matching over 7 bases. Germline-derived CDR1 and CDR2 are MDHEN and SYDVKM. The CDR3 runs 15 residues. Germline trimming cut 5 bases from V and 1 base from J; bases unmatched to any gene: 5. The CDR3, as DNA: TGTGCCAGCAGTGGCATCGGGAGGGCCAAAAACATTCAGTACTTC. This codes for CASSGIGRAKNIQYF.

This clone has a handful of counts. The V and J genes are TRBV9 and TRBJ2-5, with 9 positions matching TRBD2. Germline values: CDR1 SGDLS, CDR2 YYNGEE. After removal of 0 bases from V and 7 bases from J, the junction contained 10 bases not matched to a gene. This CDR3 comprises 16 residues. The CDR3 DNA follows: TGTGCCAGCAGCGTAGTGGGAGCTAGCGGGGAAGGGACCCAGTACTTC. Amino acids: CASSVVGASGEGTQYF.

The CDR3 here is CASGPGNEPQHF. The CDR3 region has the DNA TGTGCCAGCGGGCCAGGGAATGAGCCCCAGCATTTT. The V gene is TRBV2, the J gene TRBJ1-5; D is possibly TRBD1 (5 bases). Per germline, CDR1 SNHLY and CDR2 FYNNEI. This CDR3 contains 12 residues. V lost 8 bases, J lost 8 bases, and 13 bases lay in between. Combining the CDR3 with reference TRBV2 and TRBJ1-5 gives the whole variable domain EPEVTQTPSHQVTQMGQEVILRCVPISNHLYFYWYRQILGQKVEFLVSFYNNEISEKSEIFDDQFSVERPDGSNFTLKIRSTKLEDSAMYFCASGPGNEPQHFGDGTRLSIL.

This clone turned up a few times. This sequence joins TRBV6-1 and TRBJ2-1; 7 nucleotides match TRBD1. Trimming removed 2 bases from V and 3 bases from J; junction bases left unmatched: 4. The CDR3 has 15 amino acids. Germline-derived CDR1 and CDR2 are MNHNS and SASEGT. The CDR3 loop is CASSERGTDYNEQFF. The CDR3 nucleotides are TGTGCCAGCAGTGAACGAGGGACAGACTACAATGAGCAGTTCTTC.

This clone was seen a few times. This chain links TRBV15 with TRBJ1-3; no firm D call. Trimming removed 0 bases at V and 0 bases at J, with 6 bases between. In germline, CDR1 is LNHNV, CDR2 YYDKDF (reference sequence). The CDR3 has 15 amino acids. The CDR3 nucleotides are TGTGCCACCAGCAGAGATTCAGGCTCTGGAAACACCATATATTTT. Residues: CATSRDSGSGNTIYF.

This clone was counted only a few times. The genes are TRBV6-5 and TRBJ1-1; a weak D match, TRBD1 (5 bases). Per the germline V gene, CDR1 is MNHEY and CDR2 is SVGAGI. Deletions cut 5 bases from V and 0 bases from J, with 13 bases between. The CDR3 consists of 15 residues. The CDR3 bases are TGTGCCAGCAGTCGCTCGGGGGGGATGAACACTGAAGCTTTCTTT. This encodes CASSRSGGMNTEAFF.

This clone was seen more than once but under ten times. The chain has TRBV6-1 and TRBJ1-2, with 9 nucleotides matching TRBD1. The germline CDR1 and CDR2 sequences are MNHNS and SASEGT. The CDR3 loop spans 14 amino acids. Trimming took 4 bases from V and 8 from J; bases not matched to a gene: 8. As DNA, the CDR3 is TGTGCCAGCAGTGTTGAACAGGGGGCAGTAGGCTACACCTTC. Translating gives CASSVEQGAVGYTF.

Within the sample, this clone is medium-sized. The CDR3 bases are TGTGCCAGTAGCGCACAGATAGCCAAAAACATTCAGTACTTC. It encodes CASSAQIAKNIQYF. The chain couples TRBV19 to TRBJ2-4; no reliable D call. Deletions cut 6 bases from V and 0 bases from J, with 9 bases between. Germline values: CDR1 LNHDA, CDR2 SQIVND (reference sequence). CDR3 length: 14 residues.

The gene calls are TRBV6-9 and TRBJ1-1; D not certain. With 3 bases removed from V and 7 bases from J, the gap between germline ends came to 24 bases. Germline CDR1 reads MNHGY; CDR2 reads SVAAGI. The length of the CDR3 is 17 residues. In DNA form, the CDR3 reads TGTGCCAGCAGTTACTCGAATCGGTTGTCAAAAAAGTTTGAAGCTTTCTTT. Translation: CASSYSNRLSKKFEAFF.

The chain links TRBV6-2 or TRBV6-3 to TRBJ1-2; 9 bases are shared with TRBD1. CDR1 MNHEY and CDR2 SVGEGT come from the germline V gene. V was pared by 9 bases and J by 7 bases, with 6 bases of the junction left unmatched. The CDR3 has 12 residues. The CDR3 reads CASTGTGFGYTF. The CDR3 coding sequence is TGTGCCAGTACAGGGACAGGGTTTGGCTACACCTTC.

This sequence joins TRBV19 and TRBJ2-1; 11 nucleotides agree with TRBD2. The germline V gene encodes CDR1 LNHDA and CDR2 SQIVND (reference sequence). V was clipped by 10 bases and J by 9 bases; unmatched bases: 14. This CDR3 has 15 amino acids. In DNA, the CDR3 is TGTGCCACCGATAGCGGGAGGGCCGGAAACGTTGAGCAGTTCTTC. The encoded protein is CATDSGRAGNVEQFF.

Within the sample, this clone is medium-sized (0.01 to 0.1%). The chain employs TRBV19 and TRBJ1-5, with D possibly matching TRBD1 (5 bases). V was pared by 5 bases and J by 2 bases, with 13 bases between. Germline V lookup: CDR1 LNHDA, CDR2 SQIVND (reference sequence). The CDR3 consists of 15 residues. The CDR3 nucleotides read TGTGCCAGTAGTCCGACAGTGTCGGGCAATCAGCCCCAGCATTTT. Its protein is CASSPTVSGNQPQHF.

This clone occurred a few times. The rearrangement links TRBV28 to TRBJ1-2; weak D call: TRBD1 (6 bases). This CDR3 comprises 13 residues. Trimming took off 1 base at V and 4 bases at J, with 7 bases between the two ends. Germline CDR1 and CDR2: MDHEN and SYDVKM. For the CDR3, the DNA is TGTGCCAGCAGTTTATTACAGGGCTATGGCTACACCTTC. It encodes CASSLLQGYGYTF.

This clone was observed many times. The V gene is TRBV7-9, the J gene TRBJ2-1, with TRBD2 identical over 7 bases. After removal of 1 base from V and 8 bases from J, the junction contained 11 bases not matched to a gene. The CDR3 spans 16 residues. CDR1 is SEHNR, CDR2 FQNEAQ, per germline (reference sequence). The DNA of the CDR3 is TGTGCCAGCAGCTTAGTGGGGGAGGGGCTCGGGGATGAGCAGTTCTTC. Translated: CASSLVGEGLGDEQFF.

The chain recombines TRBV24-1 with TRBJ1-2; TRBD1 matches at 7 bases. Germline CDR1 reads KGHDR; CDR2 reads SFDVKD. The CDR3 runs to 15 residues. V trimming: 7 bases; J trimming: 4 bases; junction bases outside the gene matches: 11. CDR3 protein: CATSATGELGYGYTF. CDR3 sequence (DNA): TGTGCCACCAGCGCCACAGGGGAGTTAGGCTATGGCTACACCTTC.